This T cell receptor (beta chain) was identified in a study of T-cell reconstitution after alpha-beta-depleted transplantation in children. Study-wide findings and caveats: Surviving recipient T cells and thymic progenitors underlay high day-60 TCRbeta diversity in some patients. By about two months after transplant, alpha-beta T cells reportedly arose from several hundred graft clones that had expanded. Most T-cell counts and diversity one year after the transplant came from T cells that were newly produced.

This clonotype was seen only a few times. The antigen remains undetermined. The CDR3 runs to 14 residues. Per the germline V gene, CDR1 is DFQATT and CDR2 is SNEGSKA (reference sequence). V lost 5 bases, J lost 4 bases, and 15 bases lay in between. Preparation of the TCRbeta library involved a method that used unique molecular identifiers. TCRdb processed the PCR reads anew with MiXCR; each CDR3 protein has one entry. In the table there are fewer than 700,000 distinct CDR3 sequences, approximately 12% of which are singletons. The specimen comprised PBMCs, mostly from graft donor cells, sampled 360 days after TCRalphabeta/CD19-depleted stem cell transplant. The clonotype originates from a male patient under 18 who had a stem cell transplant for acute myeloid leukemia, so the T cells may come from the graft donor. The V and J genes are TRBV20-1 and TRBJ2-1, with D possibly TRBD2 on 6 matching bases. CDR3 amino acids: CSALGPAGYNEQFF. The CDR3 DNA sequence: TGCAGTGCTCTGGGACCAGCGGGTTACAATGAGCAGTTCTTC.